What follows are 12 T cell receptor beta chains derived from one specimen sequenced in a study of T-cell reconstitution after alpha-beta-depleted transplantation in children. TCRbeta library construction was performed incorporating unique molecular identifiers. TCRdb redid the calling of the PCR reads with MiXCR, one entry per CDR3 protein. This sample has roughly 240,000 distinct CDR3 sequences, with around 7.5% found just once. The input for sequencing was PBMCs, mostly from graft donor cells, taken 180 days after TCRalphabeta/CD19-depleted stem cell transplant. The receptors here all came from a male patient younger than 18 who had a stem cell transplant for acute lymphoblastic leukemia, so the T cells may come from the graft donor.

This clonotype was detected ten times or more. In nucleotides, the CDR3 is TGTGCCAGCAGTTCCTCGACCGGTCCCCGGGGCTTCCACATTCAGTACTTC. This sequence encodes CASSSSTGPRGFHIQYF. The chain joins TRBV12-3 or TRBV12-4 to TRBJ2-4; D is perhaps TRBD1 or TRBD2 (5 bases each). CDR3 length equals 17 residues. Trimming stripped 4 bases from V and 8 bases from J, with 24 bases between.

This clonotype was recorded only once. This may stem from a read error, because a much larger clone lies one nucleotide away. The gene calls are TRBV12-3 or TRBV12-4 and TRBJ2-1; 9 bases are shared with TRBD1. CDR3 size: 14 residues. CDR3 residues: CPSSQGTGRNEQFF. The CDR3 bases are TGTCCCAGCAGTCAAGGGACAGGGAGGAATGAGCAGTTCTTC.

This clonotype was picked up many times. V is TRBV10-3 and J is TRBJ2-1, with D tentatively TRBD1 (5 bases). The V gene's germline CDR1 is ENHRY and CDR2 SYGVKD. The CDR3 covers 14 residues. V lost 9 bases and J lost 5, with 17 bases in between. CDR3 coding DNA: TGTGCCATAGGTAGAACCGGACAAAACAATGAGCAGTTCTTC. It encodes CAIGRTGQNNEQFF.

This clonotype was observed many times. V is TRBV13 and J is TRBJ2-4; D call uncertain. The germline gives CDR1 PRHDT, CDR2 FYEKMQ (reference sequence). The CDR3 is made up of 14 amino acids. Deletions cut 1 base from V and 0 bases from J, with 4 bases between. CDR3 bases: TGTGCCAGCAGCTTAGCGGCAGCCAAAAACATTCAGTACTTC. The encoded protein is CASSLAAAKNIQYF.

This clonotype was detected many times. The rearrangement joins TRBV20-1 to TRBJ1-2; TRBD1 matches at 7 bases. This CDR3 is built from 14 residues. Germline values: CDR1 DFQATT, CDR2 SNEGSKA (reference sequence). V lost 5 bases to trimming and J lost 0 bases; unmatched junction nucleotides: 6. The CDR3 spells CSASTGSPNYGYTF. The CDR3 bases are TGCAGTGCTTCGACAGGGTCCCCTAACTATGGCTACACCTTC.

Many counts were recorded for this clonotype. J is TRBJ1-4 and V is TRBV6-5; weak D call: TRBD1 (5 bases). The CDR3 spans 15 residues. Germline assignment: CDR1 MNHEY and CDR2 SVGAGI. V was clipped by 0 bases and J by 8 bases, with 13 bases between them. The CDR3 protein is CASSYSIGVQEKLFF. For the CDR3, the DNA is TGTGCCAGCAGTTACTCGATAGGGGTGCAGGAAAAACTGTTTTTT.

V and J are TRBV6-1 and TRBJ2-5, with D perhaps given as TRBD1 or TRBD2 (6 bases each). Germline lookup yields CDR1 MNHNS and CDR2 SASEGT. CDR3 size: 21 residues. V lost 1 base to trimming and J lost 4 bases, with 31 bases between them. The CDR3 here is CASSEVRAVNVGGLSGETQYF. The CDR3 DNA reads TGTGCCAGCAGTGAAGTTAGGGCTGTGAACGTCGGGGGCCTTTCGGGAGAGACCCAGTACTTC.

The chain couples TRBV7-9 to TRBJ2-2, with D tentatively TRBD1 (6 bases). Germline V gene lookup returns CDR1 SEHNR and CDR2 FQNEAQ (reference sequence). The CDR3 runs 16 residues. The germline V and J ends were trimmed by 1 base and 5 bases, with 14 bases remaining between them. CDR3 nucleotides: TGTGCCAGCAGCTTAGGGGGACACAATCCAACCGGGGAGCTGTTTTTT. Protein product: CASSLGGHNPTGELFF.

At least ten counts were recorded for this clonotype. The rearrangement links TRBV29-1 to TRBJ2-7; 7 nucleotides agree with TRBD1. After removal of 6 bases from V and 5 bases from J, the junction contained 10 bases not matched to a gene. There are 13 residues in the CDR3. Germline V gene sequence: CDR1 SQVTM, CDR2 ANQGSEA. The CDR3 bases are TGCAGCGTCCACCCCGAGACAGGGCACGAGCAGTACTTC. Encoded protein: CSVHPETGHEQYF.

This clonotype came up many times. The rearrangement links TRBV7-8 to TRBJ2-2; weak D call: TRBD2 (6 bases). Trimming removed 3 bases at V and 9 bases at J, with 8 bases between. Germline lookup yields CDR1 SGHVS and CDR2 FQNEAQ. The CDR3 sequence is 12 residues long. The CDR3 nucleotides read TGTGCCAGCAGCTTGGGGGGAAGGGAGCTGTTTTTT. Translating gives CASSLGGRELFF.

This clonotype showed up many times. This chain connects TRBV11-1 to TRBJ2-7, with 7 bases lining up with TRBD2. Germline CDR1 is SGHAT and CDR2 is FQDESV (reference sequence). Trimming at V came to 2 bases and at J to 2 bases, leaving 3 bases not matched to a gene. This CDR3 has 14 amino acids. The DNA for the CDR3 is TGTGCCAGCAGCTTACTGGGAGGGGCCTACGAGCAGTACTTC. Amino acids: CASSLLGGAYEQYF.

In this sample, this clonotype turned up many times. The chain recombines TRBV19 with TRBJ2-1, with TRBD2 matching over 7 bases. Germline CDR1 LNHDA, CDR2 SQIVND (reference sequence). The CDR3 is made up of 17 amino acids. J lost 0 bases, V lost 1 base, and 6 bases had no gene match. The CDR3 region has the DNA TGTGCCAGTAGTATAGTTGGGGGACTACCCTCCTACAATGAGCAGTTCTTC. The encoded protein is CASSIVGGLPSYNEQFF. Full variable domain (missing parts from reference TRBV19 and TRBJ2-1): DGGITQSPKYLFRKEGQNVTLSCEQNLNHDAMYWYRQDPGQGLRLIYYSQIVNDFQKGDIAEGYSVSREKKESFPLTVTSAQKNPTAFYLCASSIVGGLPSYNEQFFGPGTRLTVL.